Below are 31 T cell receptor beta chains sequenced from a single sample in a study of T-cell memory formation after mild COVID-19. TCRdb called the 5' RACE reads again in MiXCR, with one record for every CDR3 protein. Found here are about 430,000 distinct CDR3 sequences, roughly 24% of them singletons; the top ten hold about 10%. The material sequenced was PBMCs or a T cell subset sorted from them (not recorded which). The receptors were sampled from an adult woman who had mild COVID-19 (a few samples of this study predate the infection). Cell type and time point are not known.

The CDR3 reads CATRGSGALGEQFF. The DNA of the CDR3 is TGTGCCACCAGGGGGTCAGGTGCTCTGGGTGAGCAGTTCTTC. The V call is TRBV24-1, the J call TRBJ2-1; D remains ambiguous. The CDR3 consists of 14 residues. Trimming stripped 7 bases from V and 9 bases from J, with 18 bases between. From germline, CDR1 is KGHDR and CDR2 SFDVKD.

This clonotype was counted between two and nine times. The CDR3 DNA follows: TGTGCCAGCAGCGTAGAAACCGGGACAACCCTCTACGAGCAGTACTTC. This gives the protein CASSVETGTTLYEQYF. The chain has TRBV13 and TRBJ2-7; D is perhaps TRBD1 (6 bases). Germline assignment: CDR1 PRHDT and CDR2 FYEKMQ (reference sequence). The ends were cut back, 5 bases at V and 3 bases at J, with 20 bases in the middle. CDR3 length equals 16 residues.

V gene TRBV7-9 combines with J gene TRBJ1-1; possibly TRBD1 for D (6 bases). Trimming pared 1 base from V and 1 base from J, leaving 13 bases between. The CDR3 runs 16 residues. Germline CDR1 and CDR2: SEHNR and FQNEAQ (reference sequence). This CDR3 reads CASSLGLTGGNTEAFF. CDR3 coding DNA: TGTGCCAGCAGCTTAGGACTGACAGGAGGGAACACTGAAGCTTTCTTT.

This chain links TRBV29-1 with TRBJ1-2, with no clear D. The CDR3 totals 13 residues. Germline V gives CDR1 SQVTM, CDR2 ANQGSEA. Trimming stripped 1 base from V and 8 bases from J, with 14 bases between. The CDR3 region is CSVEGFSDCGYTF. The CDR3 nucleotides read TGCAGCGTTGAAGGGTTTTCGGACTGCGGCTACACCTTC. Together with reference TRBV29-1 and TRBJ1-2, the CDR3 gives the full variable domain: SAVISQKPSRDICQRGTSLTIQCQVDSQVTMMFWYRQQPGQSLTLIATANQGSEATYESGFVIDKFPISRPNLTFSTLTVSNMSPEDSSIYLCSVEGFSDCGYTFGSGTRLTVV.

J is TRBJ2-5 and V is TRBV20-1, with D unclear. The CDR3 has 11 amino acids. Trimming shortened V by 3 bases and J by 3 bases, and 5 bases separated the two germline ends. The germline V gene encodes CDR1 DFQATT and CDR2 SNEGSKA (reference sequence). The CDR3 loop is CSARSEETQYF. The CDR3, as DNA: TGCAGTGCTAGGTCGGAAGAGACCCAGTACTTC.

With regard to this clonotype: One end of the junction is discordant with germline, which a read error may explain. The V and J genes are TRBV7-8 and TRBJ2-5; D perhaps matches TRBD2 (6 bases). CDR1 is SGHVS, CDR2 FQNEAQ, per germline. There are 11 residues in the CDR3. The CDR3 nucleotides are TGTGCCAGCAGCTTACCCGGGACGGGGGACTTC. Translating it yields CASSLPGTGDF.

This chain links TRBV6-1 with TRBJ1-5; D gene uncertain. Germline lookup yields CDR1 MNHNS and CDR2 SASEGT. The CDR3 runs 13 residues. Between the trimmed V and J ends, which lost 4 bases and 4 bases, there was a span of 8 bases. CDR3 sequence: CASSGHENQPQHF. The CDR3 nucleotides are TGTGCCAGCAGTGGCCACGAGAATCAGCCCCAGCATTTT.

The gene calls are TRBV6-2 or TRBV6-3 and TRBJ2-3; D gene unclear. V was clipped by 8 bases and J by 0 bases, with 12 bases between them. CDR1 is MNHEY and CDR2 is SVGEGT in the germline V gene. The CDR3 is 14 residues long. CDR3 protein: CASSTETSTDTQYF. The CDR3 bases are TGTGCCAGCTCTACAGAGACTAGCACAGATACGCAGTATTTT.

The V and J genes are TRBV24-1 and TRBJ1-5; TRBD1 matches at 9 bases. The CDR3 has 14 amino acids. V trimming: 6 bases; J trimming: 7 bases; junction bases outside the gene matches: 6. Germline assignment: CDR1 KGHDR and CDR2 SFDVKD. The CDR3 loop is CATSMTGGGQPQHF. The CDR3 DNA is TGTGCCACCAGTATGACAGGGGGAGGACAGCCCCAGCATTTT.

CDR3: CASRLSWTESYNEQFF. As DNA, the CDR3 is TGTGCCAGCCGGCTGAGCTGGACAGAGTCCTACAATGAGCAGTTCTTC. V gene TRBV12-3 or TRBV12-4 combines with J gene TRBJ2-1; tentatively, D is TRBD1 (6 bases). This CDR3 comprises 16 residues. V dropped 8 bases and J dropped 1 base, with 18 bases sitting between them.

This clonotype has a handful of counts. V is TRBV29-1 and J is TRBJ2-7; 7 bases line up with TRBD2. With 6 bases clipped from V and 7 bases from J, the junction kept 18 bases outside the gene matches. Per germline, CDR1 SQVTM and CDR2 ANQGSEA. This CDR3 spans 15 amino acids. CDR3 bases: TGCAGCGTGGTTCGGGCGGGAGAGCCCCCGGGAGAGCAGTACTTC. It codes for CSVVRAGEPPGEQYF.

This clonotype was detected a few times. The chain uses TRBV9 and TRBJ2-5; D is undetermined. Germline-derived CDR1 and CDR2 are SGDLS and YYNGEE. V lost 0 bases to trimming and J lost 3 bases, with 18 bases between them. This CDR3 is 17 amino acids long. Here the CDR3 DNA reads TGTGCCAGCAGCGTAGGGGCGACACACTTATGGAAAGAGACCCAGTACTTC. Protein: CASSVGATHLWKETQYF.

This clonotype was counted only a few times. The chain couples TRBV6-5 to TRBJ2-1, with TRBD1 matching 9 bases. Germline V CDR1 and CDR2: MNHEY, SVGAGI. The CDR3 covers 15 residues. J lost 12 bases, V lost 5 bases, and 14 bases had no gene match. CDR3 sequence: CASSKQGARRRGQFF. The CDR3 coding sequence is TGTGCCAGCAGTAAACAGGGGGCGAGGAGGCGTGGGCAGTTCTTC.

The chain joins TRBV6-2 or TRBV6-3 to TRBJ2-7; a possible D gene is TRBD1 (5 bases). Trimming removed 2 bases at V and 1 base at J, with 12 bases between. CDR1 is MNHEY and CDR2 is SVGEGT in the germline V gene. This CDR3 region has 15 residues. Written as DNA, the CDR3 is TGTGCCAGCAGTTACCATTATACAGGTTCCTACGAGCAGTACTTC. It encodes CASSYHYTGSYEQYF.

The chain has TRBV5-1 and TRBJ1-1; possible D gene TRBD1, 5 bases. CDR1 and CDR2 (germline): SGHRS, YFSETQ. CDR3 length: 14 amino acids. V was clipped by 0 bases and J by 4 bases, with 10 bases between them. The CDR3 nucleotides are TGCGCCAGCAGCTTGGGACCAGGGACCACTGAAGCTTTCTTT. It translates to CASSLGPGTTEAFF.

This sequence joins TRBV5-4 and TRBJ1-6, with D possibly TRBD1 on 5 matching bases. The CDR3 covers 11 residues. Germline V gene data show CDR1 as SGHNT and CDR2 as YYREEE (reference sequence). The germline V and J ends were trimmed by 0 bases and 14 bases, with 6 bases remaining between them. The chain's CDR3 is CASSLGTSLHF. In nucleotides, the CDR3 is TGTGCCAGCAGCTTGGGGACATCCCTCCACTTT.

The chain recombines TRBV12-3 or TRBV12-4 with TRBJ1-5; a possible D gene is TRBD1 (5 bases). The CDR3 runs to 15 residues. With 3 bases removed from V and 2 bases from J, the gap between germline ends came to 11 bases. The CDR3 DNA reads as TGTGCCAGCAGTTTGCAGGACATAGGCAATCAGCCCCAGCATTTT. It encodes CASSLQDIGNQPQHF.

This clonotype has a count of ten or more. The rearrangement uses TRBV18 and TRBJ2-7, with 8 bases fitting TRBD1. The V and J ends lost 2 bases and 1 base, in that order; junction bases with no gene match: 10. The germline V gene encodes CDR1 KGHSH and CDR2 LQKENI. The CDR3 is made up of 17 amino acids. CDR3 in DNA: TGTGCCAGCTCACCAAAATTGCTAACAGGGGGGTCCTACGAGCAGTACTTC. Translating gives CASSPKLLTGGSYEQYF.

This clonotype was recorded a few times. The chain carries TRBV29-1 and TRBJ2-7; D gene uncertain. V lost 1 base and J lost 1, with 5 bases in between. CDR1 is SQVTM, CDR2 ANQGSEA, per germline. There are 12 residues in the CDR3. CDR3 residues: CSVEVGSYEQYF. CDR3 coding DNA: TGCAGCGTTGAAGTCGGGTCCTACGAGCAGTACTTC.

This clonotype was detected once. J is TRBJ1-4 and V is TRBV4-3; no clear D. V lost 5 bases and J 8 bases, leaving 18 bases between the germline ends. CDR1 LGHNA and CDR2 YSLEER come from the germline V gene. The CDR3 has 15 residues. The CDR3 loop reads CASSRTTSSREKLFF. CDR3 nucleotides: TGCGCCAGCAGCAGGACGACATCTTCTAGGGAAAAACTGTTTTTT.

The V and J genes are TRBV20-1 and TRBJ2-3; the D call may be TRBD1 or TRBD2 (6 bases each). Germline assignment: CDR1 DFQATT and CDR2 SNEGSKA (reference sequence). V lost 2 bases to trimming and J lost 0 bases, with 15 bases between them. The CDR3 has 16 residues. Here the CDR3 DNA reads TGCAGTGCTAGAACTGAGGGGGACTGGAGCACAGATACGCAGTATTTT. This translates into CSARTEGDWSTDTQYF.

Only one count was recorded for this clonotype. The chain carries TRBV24-1 and TRBJ1-1; D unresolved. Germline CDR1 reads KGHDR; CDR2 reads SFDVKD. The germline V and J ends were trimmed by 1 base and 10 bases, with 9 bases remaining between them. The CDR3 runs 12 residues. In nucleotides, the CDR3 is TGTGCCACCAGTGATTTAACCGGGCGAGCTTTCTTT. Residues: CATSDLTGRAFF.

This clonotype was observed a few times. The chain combines TRBV29-1 with TRBJ2-7, with D perhaps TRBD2 (7 bases). Trimming removed 0 bases at V and 0 bases at J, with 9 bases between. Germline V gene lookup returns CDR1 SQVTM and CDR2 ANQGSEA. The CDR3 length is 14 residues. The CDR3 DNA follows: TGCAGCGTTGAAGATAGGGGGGGCTCCTACGAGCAGTACTTC. It encodes CSVEDRGGSYEQYF.

The V and J genes are TRBV2 and TRBJ2-1, with a possible D match to TRBD2 (5 bases). CDR3 length: 15 amino acids. V lost 5 bases and J lost 0, with 11 bases in between. Germline loops: CDR1 SNHLY, CDR2 FYNNEI. In DNA form, the CDR3 reads TGTGCCAGCAGTCCTAGCCCGAGCTCCTACAATGAGCAGTTCTTC. Translating it yields CASSPSPSSYNEQFF.

V gene TRBV3-1 combines with J gene TRBJ1-1; possible D gene TRBD1, 5 bases. Germline V CDR1 and CDR2: LGHDT, YNNKEL (reference sequence). Between the trimmed V and J ends, which lost 7 bases and 3 bases, there was a span of 9 bases. This CDR3 comprises 12 residues. The CDR3 loop is CASNNRYTEAFF. The CDR3 DNA reads TGTGCCAGCAATAACAGGTACACTGAAGCTTTCTTT.

This chain links TRBV20-1 with TRBJ2-5, with D perhaps TRBD2 (7 bases). Trimming took 2 bases from V and 1 from J, leaving 23 bases between them. This CDR3 has 18 residues. The germline CDR1 and CDR2 sequences are DFQATT and SNEGSKA (reference sequence). For the CDR3, the DNA is TGCAGTGCTAGATCTATGGTGGGGGGGCTGAGAATCCAAGAGACCCAGTACTTC. As protein: CSARSMVGGLRIQETQYF.

This chain joins TRBV7-9 and TRBJ2-7, with 7 positions matching TRBD2. Per germline, CDR1 SEHNR and CDR2 FQNEAQ (reference sequence). This CDR3 region has 15 residues. V dropped 5 bases and J dropped 2; count of bases not matched to a gene: 9. CDR3: CASSHSGQGAYEQYF. The CDR3 nucleotides read TGTGCCAGCAGCCATAGCGGGCAGGGCGCCTACGAGCAGTACTTC.

The chain has TRBV7-8 and TRBJ2-7, with TRBD2 identical over 9 bases. With V trimmed by 4 bases and J by 2 bases, 12 bases remained unmatched. The germline gives CDR1 SGHVS, CDR2 FQNEAQ. The length of the CDR3 is 17 residues. CDR3 coding DNA: TGTGCCAGCAGCTCGACCGCCGGGACTAGCAGACCCTACGAGCAGTACTTC. This codes for CASSSTAGTSRPYEQYF.

This clonotype was recorded a few times. The chain recombines TRBV7-9 with TRBJ2-7; 7 nucleotides match TRBD1. With 0 bases clipped from V and 2 bases from J, the junction kept 7 bases outside the gene matches. The CDR3 length is 16 residues. CDR1 is SEHNR and CDR2 is FQNEAQ in the germline V gene (reference sequence). Written as DNA, the CDR3 is TGTGCCAGCAGCTTAGCGCTTGGACAGGTCCCCTACGAGCAGTACTTC. It codes for CASSLALGQVPYEQYF.

The gene calls are TRBV5-1 and TRBJ1-6; perhaps TRBD1 as D (5 bases). The CDR3 has 14 amino acids. The germline V gene encodes CDR1 SGHRS and CDR2 YFSETQ. Trimming stripped 6 bases from V and 6 bases from J, with 13 bases between. As DNA, the CDR3 is TGCGCCAGCAACGCAGACAGACTTAATTCACCCCTCCACTTT. Its protein product is CASNADRLNSPLHF.

This clonotype came up a few times. The chain uses TRBV19 and TRBJ1-2; perhaps TRBD1 as D (5 bases). Germline V gives CDR1 LNHDA, CDR2 SQIVND (reference sequence). This CDR3 comprises 12 residues. Trimming stripped 10 bases from V and 8 bases from J, with 17 bases between. The CDR3 spells CAISGTTGGYTF. The CDR3 region has the DNA TGTGCCATCTCCGGGACGACGGGGGGCTACACCTTC.